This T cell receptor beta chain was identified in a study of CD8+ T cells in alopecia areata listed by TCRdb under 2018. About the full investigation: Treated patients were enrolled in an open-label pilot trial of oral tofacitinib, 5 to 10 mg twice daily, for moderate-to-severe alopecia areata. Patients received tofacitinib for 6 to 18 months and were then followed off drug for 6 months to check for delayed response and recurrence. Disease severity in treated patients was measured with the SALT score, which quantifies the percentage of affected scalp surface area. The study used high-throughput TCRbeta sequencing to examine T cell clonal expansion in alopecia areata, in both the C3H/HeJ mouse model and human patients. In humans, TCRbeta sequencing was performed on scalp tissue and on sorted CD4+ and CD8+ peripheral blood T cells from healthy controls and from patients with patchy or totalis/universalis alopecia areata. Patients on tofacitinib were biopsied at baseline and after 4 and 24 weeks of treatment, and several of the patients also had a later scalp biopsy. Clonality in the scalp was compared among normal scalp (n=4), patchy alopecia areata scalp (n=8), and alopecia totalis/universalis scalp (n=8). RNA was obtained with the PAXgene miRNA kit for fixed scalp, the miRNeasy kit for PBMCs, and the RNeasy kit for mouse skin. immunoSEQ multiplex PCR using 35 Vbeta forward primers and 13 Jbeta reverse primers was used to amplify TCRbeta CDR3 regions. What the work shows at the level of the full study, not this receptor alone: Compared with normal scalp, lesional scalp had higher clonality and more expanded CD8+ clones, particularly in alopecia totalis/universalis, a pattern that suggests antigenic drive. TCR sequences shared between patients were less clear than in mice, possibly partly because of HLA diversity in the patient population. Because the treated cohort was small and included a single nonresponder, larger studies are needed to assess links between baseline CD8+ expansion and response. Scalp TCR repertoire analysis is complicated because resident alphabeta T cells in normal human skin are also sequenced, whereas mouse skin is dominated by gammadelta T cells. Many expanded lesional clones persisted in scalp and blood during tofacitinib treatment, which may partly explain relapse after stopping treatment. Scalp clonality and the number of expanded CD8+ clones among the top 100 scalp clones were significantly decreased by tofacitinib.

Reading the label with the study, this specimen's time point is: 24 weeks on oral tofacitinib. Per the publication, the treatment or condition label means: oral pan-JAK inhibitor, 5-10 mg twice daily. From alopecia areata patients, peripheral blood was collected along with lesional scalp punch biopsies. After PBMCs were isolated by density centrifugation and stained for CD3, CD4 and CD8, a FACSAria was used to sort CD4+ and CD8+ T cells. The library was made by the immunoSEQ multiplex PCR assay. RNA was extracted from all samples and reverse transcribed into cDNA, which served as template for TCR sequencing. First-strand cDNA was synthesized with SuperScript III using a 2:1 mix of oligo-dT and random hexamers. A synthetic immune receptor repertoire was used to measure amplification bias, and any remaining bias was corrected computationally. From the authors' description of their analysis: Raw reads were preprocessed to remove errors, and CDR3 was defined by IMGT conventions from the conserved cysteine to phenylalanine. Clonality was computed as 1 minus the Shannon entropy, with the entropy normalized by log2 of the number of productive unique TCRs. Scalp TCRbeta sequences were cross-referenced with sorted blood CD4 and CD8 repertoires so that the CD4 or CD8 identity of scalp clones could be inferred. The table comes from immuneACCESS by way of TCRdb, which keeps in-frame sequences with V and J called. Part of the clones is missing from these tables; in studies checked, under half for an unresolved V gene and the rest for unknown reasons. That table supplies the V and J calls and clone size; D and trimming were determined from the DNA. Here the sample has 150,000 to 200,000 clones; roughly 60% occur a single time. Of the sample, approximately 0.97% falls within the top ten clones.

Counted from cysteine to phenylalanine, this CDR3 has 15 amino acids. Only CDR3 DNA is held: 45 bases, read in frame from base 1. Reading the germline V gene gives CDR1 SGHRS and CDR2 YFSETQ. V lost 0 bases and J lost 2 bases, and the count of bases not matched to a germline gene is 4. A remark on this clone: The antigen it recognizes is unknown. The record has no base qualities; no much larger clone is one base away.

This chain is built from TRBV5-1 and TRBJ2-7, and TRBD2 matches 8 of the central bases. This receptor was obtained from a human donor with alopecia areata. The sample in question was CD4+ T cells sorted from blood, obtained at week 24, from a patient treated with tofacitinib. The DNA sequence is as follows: TGCGCCAGCAGCTTGGAAGCGGGGGTAACCTACGAGCAGTACTTC. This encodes CASSLEAGVTYEQYF.